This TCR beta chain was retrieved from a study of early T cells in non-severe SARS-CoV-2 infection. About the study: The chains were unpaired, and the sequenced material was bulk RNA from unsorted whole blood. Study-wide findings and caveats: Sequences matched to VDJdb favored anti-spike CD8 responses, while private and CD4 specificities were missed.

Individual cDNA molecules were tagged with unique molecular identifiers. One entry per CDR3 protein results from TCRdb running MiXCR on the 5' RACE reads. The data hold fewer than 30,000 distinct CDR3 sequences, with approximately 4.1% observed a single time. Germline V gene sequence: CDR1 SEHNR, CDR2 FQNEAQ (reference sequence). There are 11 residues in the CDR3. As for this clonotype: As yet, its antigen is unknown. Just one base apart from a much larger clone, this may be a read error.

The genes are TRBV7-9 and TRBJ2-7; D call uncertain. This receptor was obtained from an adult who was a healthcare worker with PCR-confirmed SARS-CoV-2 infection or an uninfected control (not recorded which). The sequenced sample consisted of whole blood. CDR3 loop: CVSSPGYEQYF. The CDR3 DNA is TGTGTCAGCAGCCCCGGCTACGAGCAGTACTTC.